This T cell receptor beta chain derives from a study of T-cell reconstitution after alpha-beta-depleted transplantation in children. Study results and caveats: Hyperexpanded clones declined; after one year, newly produced T cells mostly supplied diversity. Some patients owed their high day-60 TCRbeta diversity to surviving recipient T cells and thymic progenitors. Two months or so post-transplant, alpha-beta T cells reportedly derived from several hundred expanded graft clones.

Germline V gene lookup returns CDR1 SQVTM and CDR2 ANQGSEA. This CDR3 has 16 residues. The V and J ends lost 6 bases and 6 bases respectively, with 24 bases between them. Researchers prepared the TCRbeta library using unique molecular identifiers, the study reports. In TCRdb, the PCR reads were re-called with MiXCR into one record per CDR3 protein. The data contain hundreds of thousands of distinct CDR3 sequences, 10% to 15% of them singletons. In this sample, this clonotype turned up many times. Antigen unknown. This sample comprised PBMCs, mostly from graft donor cells, obtained 360 days after TCRalphabeta/CD19-depleted stem cell transplant. The V call is TRBV29-1, the J call TRBJ2-1; the D gene is possibly TRBD1 (6 bases). The receptor's source is a male patient younger than 18 who had a stem cell transplant for acute myeloid leukemia, so the T cells may come from the graft donor. This chain's CDR3 is CSVGVAGTKAGNEQFF. CDR3 DNA sequence: TGCAGCGTGGGGGTAGCCGGGACAAAGGCGGGCAATGAGCAGTTCTTC.